The rows below give T cell receptor beta chains drawn from one sample of a study of cytomegalovirus exposure and HLA in healthy donors. Only in-frame clones appear in the TCRdb table, and some are missing; sequencing was by immunoSEQ multiplex PCR. The sample shows around 150,000 clones, just under 65% of them seen only once. Material: PBMCs. Receptors originate from an older woman in good health and CMV-seropositive. Each CDR3 is given with its conserved first and last residue. A D gene is named only where the DNA matches it firmly. Some rows have no size entry. The others give once, few or many, or a class for an expanded clone.

D,J,V,size,CDR3,DNA
-,TRBJ2-3,TRBV7-9,-,CASSALTPDTQYF,TGTGCCAGCAGCGCATTAACACCAGATACGCAGTATTTT
-,TRBJ1-3,TRBV6-1,-,CASSEAIGNTIYF,TGTGCCAGCAGTGAAGCCATTGGAAACACCATATATTTT
-,TRBJ1-2,TRBV30,-,CAWKMVAGGHRYGYTF,TGTGCCTGGAAAATGGTAGCGGGAGGGCACCGCTATGGCTACACCTTC
TRBD1,TRBJ2-1,TRBV7-8,-,CASSPRQGSYNEQFF,TGTGCCAGCAGCCCCCGACAGGGGTCCTACAATGAGCAGTTCTTC
TRBD2,TRBJ2-1,TRBV7-9,-,CASTAGAAYNEQFF,TGTGCCAGCACCGCGGGAGCCGCCTACAATGAGCAGTTCTTC
-,TRBJ1-3,TRBV19,-,CASSSGQPSSGNTIYF,TGTGCCAGTAGTTCTGGGCAGCCCAGCTCTGGAAACACCATATATTTT
-,TRBJ2-6,TRBV19,-,CASSNGGSSGANVLTF,TGTGCCAGTAGTAACGGGGGTTCCTCTGGGGCCAACGTCCTGACTTTC
TRBD2,TRBJ2-4,TRBV29-1,-,CSGGTSGNIQYF,TGCAGCGGGGGGACTAGCGGAAACATTCAGTACTTC
TRBD2,TRBJ2-3,TRBV13,-,CASSPPHLTSGRWSTDTQYF,TGTGCCAGCAGCCCGCCCCATCTGACTAGCGGGAGATGGAGCACAGATACGCAGTATTTT
-,TRBJ2-7,TRBV27,-,CASSLGTFFSYEQYF,TGTGCCAGCAGTTTGGGGACTTTCTTTTCCTACGAGCAGTACTTC
-,TRBJ2-2,TRBV7-9,-,CASSYSTGELFF,TGTGCCAGCAGCTACAGCACCGGGGAGCTGTTTTTT
-,TRBJ2-6,TRBV27,-,CASSFFTGSSGANVLTF,TGTGCCAGCAGTTTTTTTACAGGGTCCTCTGGGGCCAACGTCCTGACTTTC
-,TRBJ2-2,TRBV5-5,once,CASKHYEANTGELFF,TGTGCCAGCAAACACTACGAGGCGAACACCGGGGAGCTGTTTTTT
-,TRBJ2-1,TRBV21-1,-,CASSKEAGANHNEQFF,TGTGCCAGCAGCAAAGAGGCGGGGGCGAACCACAATGAGCAGTTCTTC
TRBD1,TRBJ2-7,TRBV5-1,-,CASSGGQLYEQYF,TGCGCCAGCAGCGGGGGACAGCTCTACGAGCAGTACTTC
TRBD2,TRBJ2-1,TRBV9,-,CASSASGSGYNEQFF,TGTGCCAGCAGCGCCAGCGGGAGTGGTTACAATGAGCAGTTCTTC
TRBD2,TRBJ2-2,TRBV5-1,once,CASTPGLAANTGELFF,TGCGCCAGCACCCCGGGACTAGCGGCGAACACCGGGGAGCTGTTTTTT
-,TRBJ2-7,TRBV29-1,-,CSVETSSTSTYEQYF,TGCAGCGTTGAAACCTCTTCGACTAGTACCTACGAGCAGTACTTC
TRBD1,TRBJ1-2,TRBV6-1,-,CASSGQGQFYGYTF,TGTGCCAGCAGTGGCCAGGGACAGTTCTATGGCTACACCTTC
TRBD2,TRBJ2-3,TRBV27,-,CASSKGLAGGTDTQYF,TGTGCCAGCAGTAAGGGACTAGCGGGAGGCACAGATACGCAGTATTTT
-,TRBJ2-7,TRBV6-5,-,CASRRHSSSYEQYF,TGTGCCAGCAGGAGACATTCATCCTCCTACGAGCAGTACTTC
-,TRBJ2-6,TRBV30,-,CAWSQAASGANVLTF,TGTGCCTGGAGTCAGGCAGCCTCTGGGGCCAACGTCCTGACTTTC
-,TRBJ2-7,TRBV5-6,-,CASSRTETYEQYF,TGTGCCAGCAGCCGAACCGAGACCTACGAGCAGTACTTC
TRBD2,TRBJ2-1,TRBV19,-,CASRTTSGSYNEQFF,TGTGCCAGTAGGACCACTAGCGGGTCCTACAATGAGCAGTTCTTC
-,TRBJ1-1,TRBV19,few,CASSSRLGNTEAFF,TGTGCCAGTAGTAGCAGGTTGGGGAACACTGAAGCTTTCTTT
-,TRBJ2-7,TRBV7-6,-,CASSLEPDGDYEQYF,TGTGCCAGCAGCTTAGAGCCCGACGGGGACTACGAGCAGTACTTC
-,TRBJ1-2,TRBV6-6,-,CASRNRVSGGYTF,TGTGCCAGCAGAAACAGGGTTTCGGGGGGCTACACCTTC
-,TRBJ1-5,TRBV6-1,-,CASSEHNNQPQHF,TGTGCCAGCAGTGAACACAACAATCAGCCCCAGCATTTT
TRBD1,TRBJ2-5,TRBV7-9,-,CASNSRTGEGETQYF,TGTGCCAGCAACTCGAGGACAGGGGAGGGAGAGACCCAGTACTTC
TRBD2,TRBJ2-7,TRBV9,-,CASSVDSGRSSYEQYF,TGTGCCAGCAGCGTAGACAGCGGGAGGAGCTCCTACGAGCAGTACTTC
TRBD1,TRBJ1-1,TRBV7-9,-,CASSLNQGALDTEAFF,TGTGCCAGCAGCTTAAACCAGGGGGCGCTGGACACTGAAGCTTTCTTT
TRBD2,TRBJ2-2,TRBV4-1,once,CASSQAAGAGTGELFF,TGCGCCAGCAGCCAAGCAGCGGGAGCGGGCACCGGGGAGCTGTTTTTT
TRBD2,TRBJ2-5,TRBV14,-,CASSLKGLVRETQYF,TGTGCCAGCAGCCTAAAAGGACTAGTCCGAGAGACCCAGTACTTC
TRBD1,TRBJ2-5,TRBV19,-,CASSIRDRGLETQYF,TGTGCCAGTAGTATAAGGGACAGGGGGTTAGAGACCCAGTACTTC
-,TRBJ2-3,TRBV19,-,CASSIPRDTQYF,TGTGCCAGTAGTATACCGAGAGATACGCAGTATTTT
TRBD1,TRBJ1-4,TRBV5-1,-,CASRNQGATNEKLFF,TGCGCCAGCAGAAACCAGGGGGCGACTAATGAAAAACTGTTTTTT
-,TRBJ1-2,TRBV20-1,-,CSAPQGIGYTF,TGCAGTGCTCCGCAGGGGATCGGCTACACCTTC